These 6 T cell receptor beta chains share one sample of origin, sequenced in a study of T cell changes during pregnancy in multiple sclerosis. Only in-frame clones appear in the TCRdb table, and some are missing; sequencing was by immunoSEQ multiplex PCR. This table holds fewer than 55,000 clones, approximately 90% found once. The sequenced sample was peripheral blood, obtained in the first trimester of pregnancy. All receptors come from a female donor with multiple sclerosis, enrolled in a pregnancy study.

This clone was seen only once. The genes are TRBV9 and TRBJ2-5; a weak D match, TRBD2 (6 bases). The CDR3 consists of 13 residues. The V gene lost 4 bases and the J gene lost 4 bases, with 11 bases spanning the gap. CDR1 SGDLS and CDR2 YYNGEE come from the germline V gene. The CDR3 DNA reads TGTGCCAGCAGCTTCCAAGCGGGAGAGACCCAGTACTTC. Residues: CASSFQAGETQYF.

The CDR3 reads CASSPQLVTGDDTDTQYF. The DNA for the CDR3 is TGTGCCAGCAGCCCCCAGCTTGTAACGGGGGACGACACAGATACGCAGTATTTT. The gene calls are TRBV4-2 and TRBJ2-3, with D perhaps TRBD2 (6 bases). The CDR3 extends over 18 amino acids. Trimming removed 4 bases from V and 2 bases from J, with 22 bases in between. CDR1 is LGHNA and CDR2 is YNFKEQ in the germline V gene.

V usage is TRBV19 and J usage is TRBJ1-3; tentative D call: TRBD1 (6 bases). Germline V CDR1 and CDR2: LNHDA, SQIVND (reference sequence). CDR3 length: 14 residues. V lost 5 bases to trimming and J lost 2 bases, with 10 bases between them. CDR3 residues: CASSPRDTGNTIYF. The CDR3 DNA follows: TGTGCCAGTAGTCCACGGGACACTGGAAACACCATATATTTT.

V and J are TRBV7-9 and TRBJ2-7, with a weak D call TRBD1 (6 bases). CDR3 length: 15 amino acids. V lost 5 bases, J lost 6 bases, and 20 bases lay in between. Germline V lookup: CDR1 SEHNR, CDR2 FQNEAQ (reference sequence). The CDR3 reads CASSPRGPTGIEQYF. For the CDR3, the DNA is TGTGCCAGCAGCCCCAGGGGCCCCACTGGTATCGAGCAGTACTTC.

The V and J genes are TRBV30 and TRBJ2-3, with D unclear. CDR3 length: 14 amino acids. Germline CDR1 reads GTSNPN; CDR2 reads SVGIG (reference sequence). Deletions cut 7 bases from V and 0 bases from J, with 14 bases between. CDR3 coding DNA: TGTGCCTCCCGGAGTCTCGGGAGCACAGATACGCAGTATTTT. Translating it yields CASRSLGSTDTQYF.

This chain uses TRBV11-1 with TRBJ1-6, with 7 bases aligning to TRBD1. Germline values: CDR1 SGHAT, CDR2 FQDESV (reference sequence). V trimming: 3 bases; J trimming: 10 bases; junction bases outside the gene matches: 9. The CDR3 length is 15 residues. The CDR3 protein is CASSFSQGGRSPLHF. The CDR3 DNA reads TGTGCCAGCAGCTTTAGCCAGGGGGGAAGATCACCCCTCCACTTT.